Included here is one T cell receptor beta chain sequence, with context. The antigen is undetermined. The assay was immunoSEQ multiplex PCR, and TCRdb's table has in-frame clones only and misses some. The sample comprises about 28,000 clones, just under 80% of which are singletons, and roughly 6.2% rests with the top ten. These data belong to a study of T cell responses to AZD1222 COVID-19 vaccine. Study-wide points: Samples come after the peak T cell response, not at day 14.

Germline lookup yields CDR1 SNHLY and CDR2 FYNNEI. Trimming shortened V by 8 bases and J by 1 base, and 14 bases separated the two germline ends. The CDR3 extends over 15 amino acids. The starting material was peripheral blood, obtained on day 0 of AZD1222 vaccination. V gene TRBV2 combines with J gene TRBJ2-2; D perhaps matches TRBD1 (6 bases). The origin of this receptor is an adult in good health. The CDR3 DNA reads TGTGCCAGCCAACTCCTGACAGGGAACACCGGGGAGCTGTTTTTT. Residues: CASQLLTGNTGELFF.